Presented here are 15 T cell receptor beta chains from one specimen sequenced in a study of blood T cell repertoires in COVID-19. Repertoires were generated with immunoSEQ multiplex PCR, while TCRdb's copy carries only in-frame clones and drops some. This repertoire shows 95,000 to 130,000 clones, approximately 82% found once; its top ten account for around 7.5%. Sequenced: peripheral blood. Source of these receptors: a man aged 70 or older with active or convalescent COVID-19.

This chain joins TRBV29-1 and TRBJ2-7; D may be TRBD2 (7 bases). V was pared by 4 bases and J by 0 bases, with 16 bases between. CDR3 size: 15 residues. The germline V gene has CDR1 SQVTM and CDR2 ANQGSEA. The CDR3 DNA reads as TGCAGCGTTGGGGGGGGCGGTGGGCTCTCCTACGAGCAGTACTTC. This codes for CSVGGGGGLSYEQYF.

The chain combines TRBV6-4 with TRBJ1-6, with D uncertain. Trimming cost V 0 bases and J 10 bases, with 10 bases left between them. This CDR3 is 14 amino acids long. Germline V lookup: CDR1 MRHNA, CDR2 SNTAGT. The CDR3: CASSDSPGNSPLHF. DNA of the CDR3: TGTGCCAGCAGTGACTCGCCCGGGAACTCACCCCTCCACTTT.

This rearrangement joins TRBV5-1 to TRBJ1-4; 7 bases match TRBD1. Germline CDR1 and CDR2: SGHRS and YFSETQ. This CDR3 has 15 amino acids. Trimming took 4 bases from V and 8 from J; bases not matched to a gene: 11. The CDR3: CASSQSQGKGEKLFF. CDR3 bases: TGCGCCAGCAGCCAATCACAGGGGAAGGGAGAAAAACTGTTTTTT. The full variable domain, completed using reference TRBV5-1 and TRBJ1-4, is KAGVTQTPRYLIKTRGQQVTLSCSPISGHRSVSWYQQTPGQGLQFLFEYFSETQRNKGNFPGRFSGRQFSNSRSEMNVSTLELGDSALYLCASSQSQGKGEKLFFGSGTQLSVL.

The chain has TRBV28 and TRBJ2-7, with 8 bases lining up with TRBD2. CDR1 is MDHEN, CDR2 SYDVKM, per germline. V dropped 3 bases and J dropped 5; count of bases not matched to a gene: 6. There are 14 residues in the CDR3. The CDR3 sequence is CASSLASGSHEQYF. CDR3 in DNA: TGTGCCAGCAGTTTGGCTAGCGGGTCCCACGAGCAGTACTTC.

The chain is built from TRBV4-1 and TRBJ2-5, with D maybe TRBD2 (5 bases). The CDR3 runs 15 residues. Per the germline V gene, CDR1 is MGHRA and CDR2 is YSYEKL. Trimming cost V 0 bases and J 11 bases, with 19 bases left between them. CDR3 sequence: CASSQEDFASGGQYF. CDR3 nucleotide sequence: TGCGCCAGCAGCCAAGAGGACTTTGCTTCCGGCGGTCAGTACTTC.

This rearrangement joins TRBV30 to TRBJ1-4; TRBD1 agrees at 7 bases. V lost 7 bases, J lost 7 bases, and 6 bases stayed unmatched. Per germline, CDR1 GTSNPN and CDR2 SVGIG (reference sequence). This CDR3 contains 12 residues. CDR3 sequence reads: CAYGSGGEKLFF. In DNA, the CDR3 is TGTGCCTACGGTTCAGGGGGTGAAAAACTGTTTTTT.

The V call is TRBV19, the J call TRBJ2-6, with D perhaps matching TRBD1 (6 bases). Trimming removed 8 bases from V and 0 bases from J, with 17 bases in between. Germline V gene sequence: CDR1 LNHDA, CDR2 SQIVND (reference sequence). CDR3 size: 17 residues. The CDR3 loop reads CASLGDIVFSGANVLTF. The DNA of the CDR3 is TGTGCCAGTCTTGGGGACATAGTTTTCTCTGGGGCCAACGTCCTGACTTTC.

The chain recombines TRBV27 with TRBJ1-5; TRBD1 agrees at 8 bases. Trimming took 6 bases from V and 4 from J; bases not matched to a gene: 5. Germline CDR1 is MNHEY and CDR2 is SMNVEV (reference sequence). The CDR3 extends over 14 amino acids. The chain's CDR3 is CASSRTGLNQPQHF. DNA for the CDR3: TGTGCCAGCAGCCGGACAGGGTTGAATCAGCCCCAGCATTTT.

This clone was seen once. The gene calls are TRBV19 and TRBJ2-7, with 8 bases lining up with TRBD1. Germline V gene lookup returns CDR1 LNHDA and CDR2 SQIVND (reference sequence). This CDR3 spans 12 amino acids. The J segment lost 2 bases and the V segment lost 10 bases, leaving 4 bases of the junction unmatched. CDR3 sequence (DNA): TGTGCCACCTCAGGGGGCGCCTACGAGCAGTACTTC. Protein product: CATSGGAYEQYF.

This clone was detected only a few times. The V gene is TRBV5-1, the J gene TRBJ1-1; D unresolved. The CDR3 loop spans 15 amino acids. Trimming stripped 0 bases from V and 4 bases from J, with 13 bases between. The germline CDR1 and CDR2 sequences are SGHRS and YFSETQ. The CDR3 spells CASSLGSSMRTEAFF. CDR3 DNA: TGCGCCAGCAGCTTGGGGTCCTCCATGCGCACTGAAGCTTTCTTT.

The V and J genes are TRBV2 and TRBJ2-2; a weak D match, TRBD2 (5 bases). Trimming stripped 7 bases from V and 3 bases from J, with 12 bases between. This CDR3 spans 14 amino acids. Germline CDR1 reads SNHLY; CDR2 reads FYNNEI. The CDR3 protein is CASKFEGDTGELFF. CDR3 DNA: TGTGCCAGCAAGTTCGAGGGAGACACCGGGGAGCTGTTTTTT.

This chain joins TRBV9 and TRBJ2-7, with D perhaps TRBD1 (5 bases). The germline V gene has CDR1 SGDLS and CDR2 YYNGEE. This CDR3 has 14 amino acids. Trimming took off 5 bases at V and 1 base at J, with 13 bases between the two ends. CDR3 coding DNA: TGTGCCAGCAGTCTCCAGCCAGGGTCCTACGAGCAGTACTTC. Protein: CASSLQPGSYEQYF.

This clone was picked up a small number of times. V usage is TRBV6-4 and J usage is TRBJ1-2, with no clear D. This CDR3 is 12 amino acids long. Germline-derived CDR1 and CDR2 are MRHNA and SNTAGT. V dropped 6 bases and J dropped 1 base, with 6 bases sitting between them. The CDR3 protein is CASSSGNYGYTF. CDR3 sequence (DNA): TGTGCCAGCAGCAGTGGTAACTATGGCTACACCTTC.

The CDR3 sequence: CASSLGASGLTDTQYF. CDR3 in DNA: TGTGCCAGCAGCTTAGGAGCTAGCGGCCTCACAGATACGCAGTATTTT. The rearrangement joins TRBV7-2 to TRBJ2-3; 7 bases are shared with TRBD2. The V gene's germline CDR1 is SGHTA and CDR2 FQGNSA. V lost 1 base, J lost 2 bases, and 6 bases stayed unmatched. The CDR3 spans 16 residues.

V and J are TRBV14 and TRBJ2-3; D is perhaps TRBD2 (5 bases). V lost 0 bases and J lost 0, with 22 bases in between. This CDR3 has 20 residues. Germline-derived CDR1 and CDR2 are SGHDN and FVKESK. The CDR3 DNA is TGTGCCAGCAGCCAAGATGCAGCGGACCGCAACCCCGCTAGCACAGATACGCAGTATTTT. It translates to CASSQDAADRNPASTDTQYF.